The entry below describes one T cell receptor beta chain. This sample was included in a study of blood T cell repertoires in COVID-19. Study background: Sources were T cells, B-cell-depleted T cells, or PBMCs; the material itself was cDNA or gDNA.

This CDR3 has 11 amino acids. Germline V lookup: CDR1 LGHNA, CDR2 YNFKEQ. Trimming pared 4 bases from V and 9 bases from J, leaving 10 bases between. Original handling: Cell counts per sample came from amplifying reference gene primers. Sequencing was performed with immunoSEQ multiplex PCR; in TCRdb, only in-frame clones are kept and a portion is missing. From that table come the V and J calls and clone size; the DNA was used to work out D and trimming. The table has 200,000 to 300,000 clones, approximately 86% seen once; the top ten hold roughly 2%. The specimen sequenced was peripheral blood. The chain is built from TRBV4-2 and TRBJ2-7, with D hard to call. The sequence was obtained from a man aged 25-45 years with active or convalescent COVID-19. CDR3 in DNA: TGTGCCAGCAGCCCTCGAGGAAGGCAGTACTTC. It translates to CASSPRGRQYF.